Presented here are 15 T cell receptor beta chains from one specimen sequenced in a study of T cell responses to AZD1222 COVID-19 vaccine. Clones were read by immunoSEQ multiplex PCR, and TCRdb kept only the in-frame ones, dropping some. The sample holds roughly 78,000 clones, about 82% seen once. This specimen consisted of peripheral blood, obtained on day 0 of AZD1222 vaccination. The receptors were sampled from an adult in good health.

V gene TRBV7-6 combines with J gene TRBJ2-3; 7 bases map to TRBD1. Germline trimming cut 0 bases from V and 3 bases from J; bases unmatched to any gene: 6. Germline V gene lookup returns CDR1 SGHVS and CDR2 FNYEAQ. The CDR3 runs 16 residues. The CDR3 DNA reads TGTGCCAGCAGCTTAGCAGGCGACAGGGCGACAGATACGCAGTATTTT. Its translation: CASSLAGDRATDTQYF.

The rearrangement joins TRBV10-2 to TRBJ2-7, with a possible D match to TRBD1 (5 bases). Germline V lookup: CDR1 WSHSY, CDR2 SAAADI. The V gene lost 4 bases and the J gene lost 4 bases, with 8 bases spanning the gap. The CDR3 sequence is 12 residues long. The CDR3 here is CASSVDSYEQYF. CDR3 bases: TGCGCCAGCAGTGTAGACAGTTACGAGCAGTACTTC.

The V gene is TRBV27, the J gene TRBJ2-7, with TRBD2 matching over 11 bases. The CDR3 has 18 amino acids. CDR1 is MNHEY and CDR2 is SMNVEV in the germline V gene (reference sequence). Germline trimming cut 4 bases from V and 3 bases from J; bases unmatched to any gene: 14. CDR3 in amino acids: CASSSLTSGTGNSYEQYF. The CDR3 coding sequence is TGTGCCAGCAGTTCACTGACTAGCGGGACGGGGAATAGCTACGAGCAGTACTTC.

As to this clone: Within the sample, other DNA sequences also encode this same CDR3. V is TRBV18 and J is TRBJ2-7; D unclear. This CDR3 is built from 12 residues. Germline V lookup: CDR1 KGHSH, CDR2 LQKENI. V lost 2 bases, J lost 3 bases, and 5 bases lay in between. The CDR3 DNA reads as TGTGCCAGCTCACCAGGGGTCTACGAGCAGTACTTC. This encodes CASSPGVYEQYF.

The chain employs TRBV9 and TRBJ2-7, with 9 bases aligning to TRBD2. Looked up from germline, CDR1 is SGDLS and CDR2 is YYNGEE. The V segment lost 0 bases and the J segment 2 bases; nucleotides outside the gene matches: 3. The CDR3 runs 15 residues. CDR3 nucleotide sequence: TGTGCCAGCAGCGTAGAGAGCGGGGGGACCTACGAGCAGTACTTC. Its translation: CASSVESGGTYEQYF.

This chain joins TRBV27 and TRBJ2-1; 9 nucleotides match TRBD1. The germline CDR1 and CDR2 sequences are MNHEY and SMNVEV (reference sequence). CDR3 length equals 19 residues. With 1 base clipped from V and 2 bases from J, the junction kept 12 bases outside the gene matches. The CDR3, as DNA: TGTGCCAGCAGTTTATTGTACAGGGGGCCCGAAGGACCCTACAATGAGCAGTTCTTC. Encoded protein: CASSLLYRGPEGPYNEQFF.

This clone was detected only a few times. The chain joins TRBV5-4 to TRBJ2-3; the D gene is possibly TRBD2 (5 bases). Per the germline V gene, CDR1 is SGHNT and CDR2 is YYREEE (reference sequence). The CDR3 extends over 14 amino acids. V dropped 0 bases and J dropped 8 bases, with 13 bases sitting between them. The CDR3 here is CASSLGVAAGTQYF. CDR3 sequence (DNA): TGTGCCAGCAGCTTGGGGGTAGCTGCGGGTACGCAGTATTTT.

The chain recombines TRBV11-3 with TRBJ2-1, with 9 bases matching TRBD2. Germline CDR1 SGHNT, CDR2 YENEEA. CDR3 length equals 15 residues. J was trimmed by 4 bases and V by 5 bases; bases with no gene match: 6. The CDR3 loop is CASSPRGGPYNEQFF. As DNA, the CDR3 is TGTGCCAGCAGCCCGCGGGGGGGCCCTTACAATGAGCAGTTCTTC.

This chain uses TRBV6-2 or TRBV6-3 with TRBJ2-7, with 8 bases aligning to TRBD1. The CDR3 is 16 amino acids. Germline CDR1 and CDR2: MNHEY and SVGEGT. Germline trimming cut 3 bases from V and 3 bases from J; bases unmatched to any gene: 10. As DNA, the CDR3 is TGTGCCAGCAGTTATTCCGGGACAGGCGCGGGCTACGAGCAGTACTTC. Its translation: CASSYSGTGAGYEQYF.

This chain connects TRBV29-1 to TRBJ2-1; 7 bases map to TRBD2. This CDR3 is 14 amino acids long. Unmatched junction bases numbered 6, after V lost 1 base and J lost 6 bases. Per the germline V gene, CDR1 is SQVTM and CDR2 is ANQGSEA. The CDR3 DNA reads as TGCAGCGTTGAAGGTCTAGCGGAAAGCAATGAGCAGTTCTTC. Its protein product is CSVEGLAESNEQFF.

The rearrangement joins TRBV7-2 to TRBJ2-1; D is possibly TRBD1 (5 bases). CDR1 and CDR2 from the germline V gene are SGHTA and FQGNSA. Trimming removed 4 bases from V and 7 bases from J, with 5 bases in between. This CDR3 comprises 11 residues. The CDR3: CASSSGNEQFF. The CDR3 coding sequence is TGTGCCAGCAGCTCAGGGAATGAGCAGTTCTTC.

A single count supports this clone. The rearrangement uses TRBV19 and TRBJ1-2; tentatively, D is TRBD1 (5 bases). Germline V gene lookup returns CDR1 LNHDA and CDR2 SQIVND (reference sequence). Trimming shortened V by 1 base and J by 3 bases, and 9 bases separated the two germline ends. The CDR3 runs to 14 residues. CDR3 in amino acids: CASSIGKGYYGYTF. DNA of the CDR3: TGTGCCAGTAGTATAGGAAAGGGGTACTATGGCTACACCTTC.

This chain connects TRBV9 to TRBJ1-1, with TRBD1 matching over 9 bases. The junction had 10 bases not matched to a gene; V was cut back by 3 bases and J by 7 bases. CDR1 and CDR2 from the germline V gene are SGDLS and YYNGEE. The CDR3 covers 15 residues. CDR3 sequence: CASSATDRGIGEAFF. The CDR3 bases are TGTGCCAGCAGCGCCACGGACAGGGGAATCGGTGAAGCTTTCTTT. Full variable domain (rest looked up from reference TRBV9 and TRBJ1-1): DSGVTQTPKHLITATGQRVTLRCSPRSGDLSVYWYQQSLDQGLQFLIQYYNGEERAKGNILERFSAQQFPDLHSELNLSSLELGDSALYFCASSATDRGIGEAFFGQGTRLTVV.

This sequence joins TRBV28 and TRBJ2-7, with D possibly TRBD2 on 6 matching bases. CDR1 and CDR2 (germline): MDHEN, SYDVKM. The V and J ends lost 6 bases and 2 bases respectively, with 23 bases between them. There are 17 residues in the CDR3. This CDR3 is CASSLIASAYVPYEQYF. DNA of the CDR3: TGTGCCAGCAGCCTAATCGCTAGCGCCTATGTCCCCTACGAGCAGTACTTC.

This chain joins TRBV27 and TRBJ1-1; 9 bases are shared with TRBD1. The germline CDR1 and CDR2 sequences are MNHEY and SMNVEV (reference sequence). V gave up 5 bases and J gave up 5 bases; unmatched junction bases: 9. CDR3 length equals 15 residues. CDR3 in amino acids: CASSNTGTGLTEAFF. In nucleotides, the CDR3 is TGTGCCAGCAGTAATACCGGGACAGGGTTGACTGAAGCTTTCTTT.